These T cell receptor beta chains were read from a single sample in a study of read filtering for tumor transcriptome and immune sequencing. TCRdb independently ran MiXCR on the reads; one entry per CDR3 protein. Counted here are about 50,000 distinct CDR3 sequences, around 21% occurring once; the ten biggest clones make up 37%. The material sequenced was a population of CD138-negative cells sorted from bone marrow. The receptors were sampled from a donor aged 40 or older with multiple myeloma. The CDR3 runs from the conserved cysteine through the conserved F or W. A D gene is named only where the DNA matches it firmly. A row's size may be missing; if present it is once, few, many or a size class.

cdr3_aa	cdr3_nt	j_call	v_call	d_call	clone_size
CASHSAGELFF	TGTGCCAGCCATTCCGCCGGGGAGCTGTTTTTT	TRBJ2-2	TRBV3-1	.	.
CASSQTTDTQYF	TGTGCCAGCAGTCAGACCACAGATACGCAGTATTTT	TRBJ2-3	TRBV2	.	many
CASSVRAHEQYF	TGTGCCAGCAGCGTAAGGGCGCACGAGCAGTACTTC	TRBJ2-7	TRBV7-9	.	many
CSAIRTLAMGNEQFF	TGCAGTGCTATCCGGACTCTCGCAATGGGCAATGAGCAGTTCTTC	TRBJ2-1	TRBV20-1	.	many
CSVEVRTAYGYTF	TGCAGCGTTGAAGTTAGGACAGCCTATGGCTACACCTTC	TRBJ1-2	TRBV29-1	.	many
CASSTRGGGQGKNEQYF	TGTGCCAGCAGCACGCGAGGTGGTGGACAGGGGAAGAACGAGCAGTACTTC	TRBJ2-7	TRBV7-8	TRBD1	many
CASSWGSSGTGELFF	TGTGCCAGTAGTTGGGGTAGTAGCGGCACCGGGGAGCTGTTTTTT	TRBJ2-2	TRBV19	.	.
CASSPQREGPDTQYF	TGTGCCAGCAGTCCCCAGCGGGAGGGCCCAGATACGCAGTATTTT	TRBJ2-3	TRBV6-2/TRBV6-3	TRBD2	.
CASSEASGRRETQYF	TGTGCCAGCAGTGAAGCTAGCGGGAGAAGAGAGACCCAGTACTTC	TRBJ2-5	TRBV2	TRBD2	few
CASSTVGGRKNEKLFF	TGCGCCAGCAGCACGGTCGGAGGGCGTAAAAATGAAAAACTGTTTTTT	TRBJ1-4	TRBV23-1	.	.
CASSTTVNTEAFF	TGTGCCAGCAGCACCACAGTGAACACTGAAGCTTTCTTT	TRBJ1-1	TRBV6-6	.	few
CASSSPGQYNSPLHF	TGTGCCAGCAGTTCCCCGGGACAGTATAATTCACCCCTCCACTTT	TRBJ1-6	TRBV28	TRBD1	.
CASSPHLWAASSSGANVLTF	TGTGCCAGCAGCCCACATCTCTGGGCAGCGTCAAGCTCTGGGGCCAACGTCCTGACTTTC	TRBJ2-6	TRBV7-3	.	many
CASSLTYQSYNEQFF	TGTGCCAGCAGTCTAACTTATCAGTCCTACAATGAGCAGTTCTTC	TRBJ2-1	TRBV28	.	many
CSVAGGEDGTDTQYF	TGCAGCGTCGCCGGGGGGGAGGACGGCACAGATACGCAGTATTTT	TRBJ2-3	TRBV29-1	TRBD2	many
CSARDPGVADTQYF	TGCAGTGCTAGAGATCCGGGAGTGGCAGATACGCAGTATTTT	TRBJ2-3	TRBV20-1	.	many
CASSRQGNERYF	TGTGCCAGCAGCAGACAGGGTAACGAGCGGTACTTC	TRBJ2-7	TRBV6-6	TRBD1	.
CASSPLAFYNEQFF	TGTGCCAGCTCCCCCCTCGCGTTTTACAATGAGCAGTTCTTC	TRBJ2-1	TRBV7-9	.	many
CSVGGGELAKNIQYF	TGCAGCGTTGGGGGGGGTGAGCTAGCCAAAAACATTCAGTACTTC	TRBJ2-4	TRBV29-1	TRBD2	few
CASSLYRPYEQYF	TGTGCCAGCAGTTTATACAGGCCCTACGAGCAGTACTTC	TRBJ2-7	TRBV28	.	many
CASSVNSWSEKLFF	TGTGCCAGCAGCGTTAACAGTTGGTCTGAAAAACTGTTTTTT	TRBJ1-4	TRBV9	.	few
CASRKDMGVYEQYF	TGTGCCAGCAGAAAAGACATGGGGGTTTACGAGCAGTACTTC	TRBJ2-7	TRBV12-3/TRBV12-4	.	many
CSARELGTSGSTRAKNIQYF	TGCAGTGCTAGAGAGCTTGGGACTAGCGGGAGTACGAGAGCCAAAAACATTCAGTACTTC	TRBJ2-4	TRBV20-1	TRBD2	many
CASSVTGGTQPQHF	TGTGCCAGCAGCGTAACAGGGGGAACTCAGCCCCAGCATTTT	TRBJ1-5	TRBV12-3/TRBV12-4	TRBD1	many
CASSLGGKGQFF	TGTGCCAGCAGTTTAGGGGGGAAAGGGCAGTTCTTC	TRBJ2-1	TRBV12-3/TRBV12-4	.	many
CASALEGGVQPQHF	TGTGCCAGTGCATTAGAAGGGGGCGTTCAGCCCCAGCATTTT	TRBJ1-5	TRBV28	TRBD1	many
CATETPGQPNEKLFF	TGTGCCACCGAAACCCCGGGACAGCCTAATGAAAAACTGTTTTTT	TRBJ1-4	TRBV19	TRBD1	many
CSASQPGLQSTDTQYF	TGCAGTGCTAGCCAACCGGGACTACAAAGCACAGATACGCAGTATTTT	TRBJ2-3	TRBV20-1	TRBD2	few
CSARSDYEQYF	TGCAGTGCTAGGAGTGATTACGAGCAGTACTTC	TRBJ2-7	TRBV20-1	.	.
CASSLVYSGRYEQYF	TGTGCCAGCAGCTTAGTCTATAGCGGGAGGTACGAGCAGTACTTC	TRBJ2-7	TRBV7-6	TRBD2	many
CASSRETGANTEAFF	TGTGCCAGCAGCCGAGAGACAGGGGCTAACACTGAAGCTTTCTTT	TRBJ1-1	TRBV5-5	TRBD1	many
CASSREEGLNTEAFF	TGCGCCAGCAGCCGGGAGGAGGGTCTGAACACTGAAGCTTTCTTT	TRBJ1-1	TRBV5-1	.	many
CASSPINRRKVYNEQFF	TGTGCCAGCAGCCCCATAAACAGGAGGAAGGTCTACAATGAGCAGTTCTTC	TRBJ2-1	TRBV27	.	many
CSARDEAFDEQFF	TGCAGTGCTAGAGATGAAGCGTTCGATGAGCAGTTCTTC	TRBJ2-1	TRBV20-1	.	many
CASRDSGRNEQFF	TGTGCCAGCAGGGATAGCGGGCGAAATGAGCAGTTCTTC	TRBJ2-1	TRBV28	TRBD2	.
CASSSPTGGDTEAFF	TGTGCCAGCAGTTCACCGACAGGAGGGGACACTGAAGCTTTCTTT	TRBJ1-1	TRBV28	.	few
CASSEFQGWTEAFF	TGTGCCAGCAGCGAATTTCAGGGATGGACTGAAGCTTTCTTT	TRBJ1-1	TRBV5-4	.	.
CASSNSGTGINIQYF	TGTGCCAGTAGTAACTCCGGGACAGGAATTAACATTCAGTACTTC	TRBJ2-4	TRBV19	TRBD1	few
CASSHFTSGSHEQYF	TGTGCCAGCAGCCATTTTACTAGCGGGAGCCACGAGCAGTACTTC	TRBJ2-7	TRBV3-1	TRBD2	.
CASSLVETRDNEQFF	TGTGCCAGCAGCTTAGTCGAGACGAGGGACAATGAGCAGTTCTTC	TRBJ2-1	TRBV7-9	.	many
CTARIQQGYEQYF	TGCACTGCTAGGATCCAACAGGGCTACGAGCAGTACTTC	TRBJ2-7	TRBV20-1	.	.
CASSILYTGTKETQYF	TGTGCCAGCAGTATACTCTATACCGGGACCAAAGAGACCCAGTACTTC	TRBJ2-5	TRBV25-1	.	few
CASSIEEEGAYEQYF	TGTGCCAGTAGTATAGAGGAGGAGGGGGCCTACGAGCAGTACTTC	TRBJ2-7	TRBV19	.	many
CSARHPRIDEQFF	TGCAGTGCTAGACATCCTAGGATCGATGAGCAGTTCTTC	TRBJ2-1	TRBV20-1	.	many
CASSLEGHPTDTQYF	TGTGCCAGCAGCTTGGAGGGACACCCCACAGATACGCAGTATTTT	TRBJ2-3	TRBV5-5	.	many
CSARRGDTEAFF	TGCAGTGCTAGGCGGGGGGACACTGAAGCTTTCTTT	TRBJ1-1	TRBV20-1	.	many
CASARDSNQPQHF	TGTGCCAGCGCCAGGGATAGCAATCAGCCCCAGCATTTT	TRBJ1-5	TRBV12-3/TRBV12-4	.	.
CSAPPSGRAADTQYF	TGCAGTGCGCCTCCTAGCGGGAGGGCGGCAGATACGCAGTATTTT	TRBJ2-3	TRBV20-1	TRBD2	many
CAGSLVSVNERFF	TGTGCCGGCAGCTTGGTCAGCGTCAATGAGCGGTTCTTC	TRBJ2-1	TRBV5-6	.	.
CANSDGGQNTGGLFF	TGTGCCAACTCTGACGGGGGGCAGAACACCGGGGGGCTGTTTTTT	TRBJ2-2	TRBV5-4	.	.
CSSSLPGNDQFF	TGTTCCAGCAGCTTACCAGGGAATGATCAGTTCTTC	TRBJ2-1	TRBV7-9	.	.
CAWAQGGFSTDTQYF	TGTGCCTGGGCACAGGGGGGATTTAGCACAGATACGCAGTATTTT	TRBJ2-3	TRBV30	TRBD1	few
CATLPGWNEQFF	TGTGCCACTCTCCCGGGGTGGAATGAGCAGTTCTTC	TRBJ2-1	TRBV24-1	.	many
CASSQGAGLTGELFF	TGTGCCAGCAGCCAAGGAGCGGGACTCACCGGGGAGCTGTTTTTT	TRBJ2-2	TRBV3-1	TRBD2	many
CSGRISPGTDTQYF	TGCAGCGGACGAATTAGCCCTGGCACAGATACGCAGTATTTT	TRBJ2-3	TRBV29-1	.	many
CASSMDGVNEQYF	TGTGCCAGCAGCATGGACGGCGTCAACGAGCAGTACTTC	TRBJ2-7	TRBV12-3/TRBV12-4	.	many
CASSPLRGRNTGELFF	TGTGCCAGCTCACCATTGAGGGGGCGAAACACCGGGGAGCTGTTTTTT	TRBJ2-2	TRBV18	TRBD1	.